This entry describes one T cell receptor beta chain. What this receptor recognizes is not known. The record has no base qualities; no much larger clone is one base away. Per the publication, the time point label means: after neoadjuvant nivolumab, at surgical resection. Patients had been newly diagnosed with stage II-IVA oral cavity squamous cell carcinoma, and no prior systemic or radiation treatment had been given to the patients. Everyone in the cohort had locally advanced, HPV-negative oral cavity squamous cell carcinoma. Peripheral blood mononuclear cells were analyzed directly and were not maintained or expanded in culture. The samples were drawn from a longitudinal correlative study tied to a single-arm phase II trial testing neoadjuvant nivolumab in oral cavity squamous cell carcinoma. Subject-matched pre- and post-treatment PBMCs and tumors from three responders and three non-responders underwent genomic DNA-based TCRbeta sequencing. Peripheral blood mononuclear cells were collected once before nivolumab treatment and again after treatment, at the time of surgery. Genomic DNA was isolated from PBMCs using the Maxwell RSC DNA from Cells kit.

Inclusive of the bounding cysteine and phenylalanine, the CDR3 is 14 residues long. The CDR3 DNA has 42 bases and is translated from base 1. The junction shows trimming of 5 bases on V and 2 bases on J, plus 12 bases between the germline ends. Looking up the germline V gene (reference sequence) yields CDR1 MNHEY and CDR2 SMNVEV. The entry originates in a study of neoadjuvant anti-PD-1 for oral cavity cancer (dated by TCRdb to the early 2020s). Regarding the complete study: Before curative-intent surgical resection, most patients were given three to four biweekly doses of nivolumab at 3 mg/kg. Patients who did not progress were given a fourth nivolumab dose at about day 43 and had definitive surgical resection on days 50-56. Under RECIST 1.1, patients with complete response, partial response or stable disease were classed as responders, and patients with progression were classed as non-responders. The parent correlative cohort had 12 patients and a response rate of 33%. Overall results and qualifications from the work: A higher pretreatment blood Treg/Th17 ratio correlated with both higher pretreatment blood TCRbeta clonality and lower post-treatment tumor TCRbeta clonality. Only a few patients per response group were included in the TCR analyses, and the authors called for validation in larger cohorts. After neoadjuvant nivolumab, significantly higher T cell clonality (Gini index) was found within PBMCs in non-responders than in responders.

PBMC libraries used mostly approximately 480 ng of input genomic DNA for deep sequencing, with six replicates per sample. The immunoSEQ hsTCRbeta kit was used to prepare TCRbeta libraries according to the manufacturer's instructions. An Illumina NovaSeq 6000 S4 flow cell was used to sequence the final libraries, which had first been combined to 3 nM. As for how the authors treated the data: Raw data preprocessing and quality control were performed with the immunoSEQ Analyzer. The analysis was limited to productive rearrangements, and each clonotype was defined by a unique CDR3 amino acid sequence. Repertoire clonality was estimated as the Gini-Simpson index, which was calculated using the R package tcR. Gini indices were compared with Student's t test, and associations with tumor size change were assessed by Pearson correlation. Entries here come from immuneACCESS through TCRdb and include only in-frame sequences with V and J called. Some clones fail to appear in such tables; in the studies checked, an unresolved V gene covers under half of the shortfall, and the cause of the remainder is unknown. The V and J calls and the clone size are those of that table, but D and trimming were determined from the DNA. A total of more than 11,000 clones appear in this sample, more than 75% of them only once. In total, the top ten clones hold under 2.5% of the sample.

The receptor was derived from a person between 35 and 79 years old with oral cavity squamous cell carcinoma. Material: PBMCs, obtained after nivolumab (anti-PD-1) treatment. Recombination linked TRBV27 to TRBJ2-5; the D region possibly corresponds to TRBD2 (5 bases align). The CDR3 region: CASSARGSQETQYF. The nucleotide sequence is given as TGTGCCAGCAGTGCCCGGGGTTCACAAGAGACCCAGTACTTC.